The 23 T cell receptor beta chains presented below share a single source sample, sequenced in a study of blood T cell repertoires in COVID-19. This table comes from immunoSEQ multiplex PCR, and its TCRdb copy is limited to in-frame clones, with some not included. The sample holds 310,000 or so clones, roughly 90% seen once. Sequenced sample: PBMCs or T cells enriched from blood (not recorded which). Receptors originate from a woman in her 30s who had recovered from COVID-19.

J is TRBJ2-7 and V is TRBV5-6; 7 positions agree with TRBD2. With 6 bases clipped from V and 6 bases from J, the junction kept 9 bases outside the gene matches. Germline V CDR1 and CDR2: SGHDT, YYEEEE. The CDR3 has 13 residues. CDR3 loop: CASIRGEGREQYF. CDR3 in DNA: TGTGCCAGCATCCGTGGGGAGGGTCGCGAGCAGTACTTC.

The rearrangement joins TRBV7-8 to TRBJ1-5; D unresolved. Trimming removed 2 bases from V and 4 bases from J, with 3 bases in between. The CDR3 runs 12 residues. Germline CDR1 is SGHVS and CDR2 is FQNEAQ. The CDR3, as DNA: TGTGCCAGCAGCTTACTAAATCAGCCCCAGCATTTT. Amino acid sequence: CASSLLNQPQHF.

The rearrangement joins TRBV4-1 to TRBJ2-7; TRBD2 aligns across 11 bases. The V gene end was trimmed by 0 bases and the J gene end by 2 bases; junction bases not matched to a gene: 15. Germline V gene lookup returns CDR1 MGHRA and CDR2 YSYEKL. CDR3 length: 20 amino acids. CDR3 in amino acids: CASSQDPGRLAGLKTYEQYF. DNA for the CDR3: TGCGCCAGCAGCCAAGATCCCGGTAGACTAGCGGGACTAAAAACCTACGAGCAGTACTTC.

The chain employs TRBV3-1 (or the pseudogene TRBV3-2) and TRBJ2-2; D is unclear. Between the trimmed V and J ends, which lost 3 bases and 8 bases, there was a span of 7 bases. The CDR3 sequence is 12 residues long. Germline V gives CDR1 LGHDT, CDR2 YNNKEL (reference sequence). CDR3 DNA: TGTGCCAGCAGCCAGCGAGCAGGGGAGCTGTTTTTT. This gives the protein CASSQRAGELFF.

This chain links TRBV19 with TRBJ2-3; D unclear. CDR1 is LNHDA and CDR2 is SQIVND in the germline V gene (reference sequence). Trimming shortened V by 3 bases and J by 0 bases, and 7 bases separated the two germline ends. The CDR3 contains 14 residues. In DNA form, the CDR3 reads TGTGCCAGTAGTATTTCCCCAAGCACAGATACGCAGTATTTT. This translates into CASSISPSTDTQYF.

V gene TRBV18 combines with J gene TRBJ2-1, with TRBD2 matching over 9 bases. The length of the CDR3 is 16 residues. V gave up 5 bases and J gave up 8 bases; unmatched junction bases: 13. CDR1 KGHSH and CDR2 LQKENI come from the germline V gene. The CDR3 nucleotides are TGTGCCAGCTCATACCCCGGACTAGCGTTAGTCGATGAGCAGTTCTTC. It translates to CASSYPGLALVDEQFF.

V and J are TRBV5-1 and TRBJ1-5; 7 bases fit TRBD1. V shed 1 base, J shed 6 bases, and the junction held 4 bases outside the gene matches. CDR1 is SGHRS and CDR2 is YFSETQ in the germline V gene. The length of the CDR3 is 14 residues. In nucleotides, the CDR3 is TGCGCCAGCAGCTTGACAGGGGCTCCTCAGCCCCAGCATTTT. As protein: CASSLTGAPQPQHF.

This chain links TRBV5-6 with TRBJ1-3; 9 bases align to TRBD1. This CDR3 is 15 amino acids long. With 4 bases clipped from V and 4 bases from J, the junction kept 6 bases outside the gene matches. Germline CDR1 is SGHDT and CDR2 is YYEEEE. This chain's CDR3 is CASSTVDRGGNTIYF. The CDR3 region has the DNA TGTGCCAGCAGCACCGTGGACAGGGGAGGAAACACCATATATTTT.

This chain joins TRBV5-1 and TRBJ2-7; 14 nucleotides match TRBD2. This CDR3 is 14 amino acids long. V shed 4 bases, J shed 6 bases, and the junction held 3 bases outside the gene matches. Per the germline V gene, CDR1 is SGHRS and CDR2 is YFSETQ. As DNA, the CDR3 is TGCGCCAGCAGCGAGGGACTAGCGGGAGCCGAGCAGTACTTC. Amino acid sequence: CASSEGLAGAEQYF.

The chain has TRBV7-8 and TRBJ2-7, with 11 bases matching TRBD2. Germline-derived CDR1 and CDR2 are SGHVS and FQNEAQ. The CDR3 is 16 residues long. J lost 2 bases, V lost 4 bases, and 7 bases had no gene match. The chain's CDR3 is CASSSPLAGGTYEQYF. The CDR3 DNA reads TGTGCCAGCAGCTCCCCCCTAGCGGGAGGTACCTACGAGCAGTACTTC.

The chain uses TRBV27 and TRBJ2-5; no clear D gene. This CDR3 is 12 amino acids long. Trimming left V 5 bases short and J 5 bases short, with 9 bases between. From germline, CDR1 is MNHEY and CDR2 SMNVEV (reference sequence). CDR3 sequence (DNA): TGTGCCAGCAGTCCCCTCGGGGAGACCCAGTACTTC. It specifies CASSPLGETQYF.

This chain links TRBV5-1 with TRBJ2-7; 9 positions match TRBD2. The ends lost 4 bases at V and 5 bases at J; junction bases unmatched: 4. There are 13 residues in the CDR3. Germline CDR1 reads SGHRS; CDR2 reads YFSETQ. The CDR3: CASSMGLANEQYF. In DNA form, the CDR3 reads TGCGCCAGCAGCATGGGACTAGCTAACGAGCAGTACTTC.

The chain uses TRBV27 and TRBJ2-7; D is unclear. V lost 6 bases, J lost 6 bases, and 18 bases lay in between. CDR3 size: 14 residues. Looked up from germline, CDR1 is MNHEY and CDR2 is SMNVEV (reference sequence). Written as DNA, the CDR3 is TGTGCCAGCAGCCCCGTGCAGCCCCCAGGCGAGCAGTACTTC. As protein: CASSPVQPPGEQYF.

The genes are TRBV5-4 and TRBJ2-1; 8 nucleotides line up with TRBD2. Looked up from germline, CDR1 is SGHNT and CDR2 is YYREEE (reference sequence). The V and J ends lost 0 bases and 9 bases, in that order; junction bases with no gene match: 5. The CDR3 runs to 14 residues. The CDR3 DNA reads as TGTGCCAGCAGCTTGGGTGGGACTAGAGGTGAGCAGTTCTTC. It yields the protein CASSLGGTRGEQFF.

The chain is built from TRBV18 and TRBJ2-2; D may be TRBD1 (5 bases). V lost 6 bases, J lost 6 bases, and 14 bases lay in between. The CDR3 is made up of 14 amino acids. Germline-derived CDR1 and CDR2 are KGHSH and LQKENI. CDR3 sequence reads: CASSPSTGSGELFF. The CDR3 bases are TGTGCCAGCTCGCCCAGTACAGGCTCCGGGGAGCTGTTTTTT.

The chain is built from TRBV27 and TRBJ1-1; 8 nucleotides line up with TRBD1. This CDR3 has 13 amino acids. Germline CDR1 MNHEY, CDR2 SMNVEV (reference sequence). With V trimmed by 6 bases and J by 7 bases, 7 bases remained unmatched. The CDR3 DNA follows: TGTGCCAGCAGCATCAGGGGGCATAGTGAAGCTTTCTTT. This translates into CASSIRGHSEAFF.

The CDR3 DNA reads as TGTGCCAGCAGCTGGGGGACAGGGGGCGATCAGCCCCAGCATTTT. It yields the protein CASSWGTGGDQPQHF. V and J are TRBV11-2 and TRBJ1-5; 12 bases agree with TRBD1. V lost 4 bases, J lost 5 bases, and 3 bases stayed unmatched. Germline V gene data show CDR1 as SGHAT and CDR2 as FQNNGV. This CDR3 is 15 amino acids long.

The V call is TRBV5-6, the J call TRBJ2-1, with 10 positions matching TRBD2. Trimming took 1 base from V and 9 from J; bases not matched to a gene: 7. There are 15 residues in the CDR3. CDR1 is SGHDT and CDR2 is YYEEEE in the germline V gene. The CDR3 sequence: CASSLSPAGGGEQFF. CDR3 nucleotide sequence: TGTGCCAGCAGCTTGTCACCAGCGGGAGGGGGTGAGCAGTTCTTC.

This chain links TRBV19 with TRBJ2-5, with a tentative D call TRBD1 (6 bases). Deletions cut 4 bases from V and 4 bases from J, with 16 bases between. The CDR3 totals 15 residues. Looked up from germline, CDR1 is LNHDA and CDR2 is SQIVND (reference sequence). The chain's CDR3 is CASSTALYRAETQYF. Here the CDR3 DNA reads TGTGCCAGTAGTACCGCCCTTTACAGGGCAGAGACCCAGTACTTC.

The chain recombines TRBV24-1 with TRBJ1-1; D is undetermined. This CDR3 has 15 residues. Trimming stripped 4 bases from V and 1 base from J, with 12 bases between. Germline CDR1 KGHDR, CDR2 SFDVKD. The CDR3 is CATSDGIGENTEAFF. DNA for the CDR3: TGTGCCACCAGTGACGGGATCGGTGAGAACACTGAAGCTTTCTTT.

This rearrangement joins TRBV7-6 to TRBJ2-7; TRBD2 matches at 13 bases. CDR1 is SGHVS, CDR2 FNYEAQ, per germline. The CDR3 sequence is 15 residues long. Germline trimming cut 5 bases from V and 6 bases from J; bases unmatched to any gene: 7. CDR3 amino acids: CASSPITSGRAEQYF. The CDR3 region has the DNA TGTGCCAGCAGCCCCATCACTAGCGGGAGGGCCGAGCAGTACTTC.

V usage is TRBV7-2 and J usage is TRBJ2-1, with D perhaps matching TRBD1 (5 bases). The CDR3 length is 16 residues. Between the trimmed V and J ends, which lost 1 base and 4 bases, there was a span of 14 bases. In germline, CDR1 is SGHTA, CDR2 FQGNSA. The CDR3 reads CASSLDNQSGYNEQFF. CDR3 DNA: TGTGCCAGCAGCTTAGATAACCAGTCAGGGTACAATGAGCAGTTCTTC.

The chain joins TRBV13 to TRBJ1-4; D is perhaps TRBD1 (5 bases). CDR1 is PRHDT and CDR2 is FYEKMQ in the germline V gene (reference sequence). This CDR3 spans 18 amino acids. V was trimmed by 4 bases and J by 4 bases, leaving 22 bases between them. The CDR3 loop is CASSSLTRTGWGNEKLFF. Written as DNA, the CDR3 is TGTGCCAGCAGCTCCCTTACTCGAACAGGTTGGGGTAATGAAAAACTGTTTTTT.